This TCR beta chain was recovered during a study of blood T cell repertoires in COVID-19. Study as a whole: Nucleic acid was either cDNA or gDNA, and it came from T cells, B-cell-depleted T cells, or PBMCs.

The CDR3 is 14 residues long. The V gene's germline CDR1 is SNHLY and CDR2 FYNNEI. V dropped 7 bases and J dropped 6; count of bases not matched to a gene: 6. Some clones are missing from TCRdb's copy, which holds only in-frame ones; the method was immunoSEQ multiplex PCR. The profile shows approximately 500,000 clones, less than 90% of them singletons. Specimen: peripheral blood. The clonotype comes from a woman aged 50 to 65 with COVID-19, enrolled during active disease. The chain has TRBV2 and TRBJ1-6, with 7 bases lining up with TRBD1. The CDR3 DNA sequence: TGTGCCAGCACCCCGGACAGGATTAATTCACCCCTCCACTTT. Protein: CASTPDRINSPLHF. Supplemented by reference TRBV2 and TRBJ1-6, the full variable domain reads EPEVTQTPSHQVTQMGQEVILRCVPISNHLYFYWYRQILGQKVEFLVSFYNNEISEKSEIFDDQFSVERPDGSNFTLKIRSTKLEDSAMYFCASTPDRINSPLHFGNGTRLTVT.